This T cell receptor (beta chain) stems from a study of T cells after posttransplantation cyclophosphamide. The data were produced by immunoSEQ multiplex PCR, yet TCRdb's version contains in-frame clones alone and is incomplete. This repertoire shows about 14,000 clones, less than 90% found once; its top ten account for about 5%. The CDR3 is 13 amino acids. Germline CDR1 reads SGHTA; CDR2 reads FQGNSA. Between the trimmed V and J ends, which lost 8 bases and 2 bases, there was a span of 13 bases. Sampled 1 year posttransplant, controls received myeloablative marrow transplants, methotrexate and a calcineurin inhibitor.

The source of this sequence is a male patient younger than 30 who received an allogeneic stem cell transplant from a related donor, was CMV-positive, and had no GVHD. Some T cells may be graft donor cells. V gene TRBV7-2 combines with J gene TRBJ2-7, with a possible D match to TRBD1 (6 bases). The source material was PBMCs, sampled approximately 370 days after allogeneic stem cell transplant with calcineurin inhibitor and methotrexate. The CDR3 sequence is CASLTGHTYEQYF. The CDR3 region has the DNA TGTGCCAGCCTAACGGGACACACCTACGAGCAGTACTTC.